Shown below are 27 T cell receptor beta chains from a single sample sequenced in a study of blood T cells in healthy people across ages. The use of a sample-barcoded 5' primer and a J-beta primer mix characterized a second PCR of about 7 to 12 cycles. TCRdb called the 5' RACE reads again in MiXCR, with one record for every CDR3 protein. This sample has 650,000 to 1,000,000 distinct CDR3 sequences, with roughly 35% found just once. Source material: blood. All receptors derive from a man between 18 and 35 years old in good health.

CDR3 residues: CSVDGRIRDSSYNEQFF. CDR3 DNA: TGCAGCGTTGACGGACGGATTCGGGACTCGTCCTACAATGAGCAGTTCTTC. The chain recombines TRBV29-1 with TRBJ2-1; tentatively, D is TRBD2 (6 bases). The germline V and J ends were trimmed by 3 bases and 1 base, with 19 bases remaining between them. Germline CDR1 and CDR2: SQVTM and ANQGSEA. The length of the CDR3 is 17 residues.

This rearrangement joins TRBV4-2 to TRBJ2-3; D remains unclear. V lost 0 bases and J lost 11, with 9 bases in between. CDR1 LGHNA and CDR2 YNFKEQ come from the germline V gene. The CDR3 loop spans 12 amino acids. CDR3 sequence: CASSQDSGVQYF. The CDR3 DNA sequence: TGTGCCAGCAGCCAAGATTCCGGAGTGCAGTATTTT.

Only a few counts were recorded for this clonotype. CDR3: CASSAGLLESTDTQYF. The CDR3 DNA sequence: TGCGCCAGCAGCGCAGGACTTTTGGAGTCGACAGATACGCAGTATTTT. The rearrangement uses TRBV5-1 and TRBJ2-3, with D possibly TRBD2 on 5 matching bases. Germline V CDR1 and CDR2: SGHRS, YFSETQ. The V gene lost 4 bases and the J gene lost 3 bases, with 18 bases spanning the gap. The CDR3 is 16 amino acids.

The chain combines TRBV7-9 with TRBJ1-3, with a weak D call TRBD1 (5 bases). Germline CDR1 is SEHNR and CDR2 is FQNEAQ (reference sequence). The V gene lost 4 bases and the J gene lost 3 bases, with 13 bases spanning the gap. The CDR3 has 15 residues. The CDR3 DNA sequence: TGTGCCAGCAGCTCCCAGGGAATCCATGGAAACACCATATATTTT. This translates into CASSSQGIHGNTIYF.

The rearrangement links TRBV6-6 to TRBJ2-1; TRBD2 agrees at 11 bases. J lost 6 bases, V lost 6 bases, and 4 bases had no gene match. The germline V gene has CDR1 MNHNY and CDR2 SVGAGI (reference sequence). The CDR3 spans 14 residues. The CDR3 DNA reads as TGTGCCAGCAGCCCGGGACTAGCGGCCAATGAGCAGTTCTTC. It codes for CASSPGLAANEQFF.

The J gene is TRBJ2-2, the V gene TRBV5-1; D might be TRBD1 or TRBD2, each matching 5 bases. CDR3 length: 17 amino acids. Trimming removed 4 bases from V and 2 bases from J, with 18 bases in between. Germline-derived CDR1 and CDR2 are SGHRS and YFSETQ. The CDR3 protein is CASSALRDGVNTGELFF. CDR3 coding DNA: TGCGCCAGCAGCGCCCTCCGGGACGGAGTAAACACCGGGGAGCTGTTTTTT.

The chain has TRBV30 and TRBJ2-4; a possible D gene is TRBD1 (6 bases). The DNA end favors TRBJ2-7, so the J call may be wrong. The CDR3 loop spans 13 amino acids. Germline CDR1 GTSNPN, CDR2 SVGIG (reference sequence). The CDR3: CAWSQGLPGEQYF. CDR3 DNA sequence: TGTGCCTGGAGTCAGGGGCTCCCGGGCGAGCAGTACTTC.

This clonotype came up a few times. The genes are TRBV7-2 and TRBJ1-4, with D perhaps matching TRBD1 (5 bases). V was clipped by 5 bases and J by 7 bases, with 17 bases between them. Germline V gene sequence: CDR1 SGHTA, CDR2 FQGNSA. This CDR3 comprises 15 residues. CDR3 amino acids: CASSPQGRKSEKLFF. The CDR3 nucleotides read TGTGCCAGCAGCCCTCAGGGAAGGAAGAGTGAAAAACTGTTTTTT.

This clonotype was detected only a few times. V and J are TRBV9 and TRBJ2-1; 7 nucleotides match TRBD1. The J call may be faulty, since TRBJ2-7 better matches the DNA end. This CDR3 has 16 amino acids. Germline lookup yields CDR1 SGDLS and CDR2 YYNGEE. The chain's CDR3 is CASSVEGASSYNEQYF. In DNA, the CDR3 is TGTGCCAGCAGCGTAGAGGGGGCGAGCTCCTACAATGAGCAGTACTTC.

The rearrangement uses TRBV9 and TRBJ2-3; a possible D gene is TRBD2 (7 bases). The CDR3 has 15 residues. Deletions cut 4 bases from V and 4 bases from J, with 16 bases between. Germline V gene sequence: CDR1 SGDLS, CDR2 YYNGEE. CDR3 nucleotide sequence: TGTGCCAGCAGCTCCTCTGGCGGGGGCCCAGATACGCAGTATTTT. Protein: CASSSSGGGPDTQYF.

In its sample, this clonotype was seen many times. The gene calls are TRBV2 and TRBJ2-3; TRBD1 matches at 9 bases. Trimming cost V 6 bases and J 4 bases; bases outside gene matches: 5. CDR3 size: 14 residues. Germline assignment: CDR1 SNHLY and CDR2 FYNNEI. CDR3 nucleotides: TGTGCCAGCAGCCCGGGACAGGGTGCAGATACGCAGTATTTT. Translated, it gives CASSPGQGADTQYF.

The chain uses TRBV12-3 or TRBV12-4 and TRBJ2-7, with 13 nucleotides matching TRBD2. With 7 bases clipped from V and 4 bases from J, the junction kept 4 bases outside the gene matches. This CDR3 region has 14 residues. The CDR3 bases are TGTGCCAGCAAACCGACTAGCGGGGGGTACGAGCAGTACTTC. It encodes CASKPTSGGYEQYF.

There are a few counts of this clonotype. This rearrangement joins TRBV12-3 or TRBV12-4 to TRBJ1-1; the match to TRBD1 covers 7 bases. V was clipped by 5 bases and J by 6 bases; unmatched bases: 6. The CDR3 is 13 residues long. CDR3 protein: CASSHRGSAEAFF. The CDR3 DNA reads TGTGCCAGCAGTCACAGGGGCTCGGCTGAAGCTTTCTTT.

This clonotype showed up just once. The chain links TRBV5-1 to TRBJ2-5, with 7 positions matching TRBD1. The CDR3 extends over 15 amino acids. Trimming cost V 4 bases and J 11 bases; bases outside gene matches: 17. Germline V gene sequence: CDR1 SGHRS, CDR2 YFSETQ. CDR3 loop: CASSVAGTETSKQYF. In DNA, the CDR3 is TGCGCCAGCAGCGTGGCCGGGACAGAAACAAGCAAGCAGTACTTC. The full variable domain, completed using reference TRBV5-1 and TRBJ2-5, is KAGVTQTPRYLIKTRGQQVTLSCSPISGHRSVSWYQQTPGQGLQFLFEYFSETQRNKGNFPGRFSGRQFSNSRSEMNVSTLELGDSALYLCASSVAGTETSKQYFGPGTRLLVL.

A remark on this clonotype: A much larger clone sits a single nucleotide away, making a read error possible. J is TRBJ2-7 and V is TRBV29-1; 7 bases match TRBD1. Germline trimming cut 4 bases from V and 2 bases from J; bases unmatched to any gene: 8. CDR3 length equals 14 residues. Germline loops: CDR1 SQVTM, CDR2 ANQGSEA. CDR3 DNA sequence: TGCAGCGTTGGAGACAGGGCCCACCCCTACGAGCAGTACTTC. Residues: CSVGDRAHPYEQYF.

The V and J genes are TRBV20-1 and TRBJ1-2; 8 bases agree with TRBD1. CDR3 length: 12 amino acids. Germline-derived CDR1 and CDR2 are DFQATT and SNEGSKA (reference sequence). The V segment lost 5 bases and the J segment 3 bases; nucleotides outside the gene matches: 2. The CDR3 DNA sequence: TGCAGTGCTGGGGGACAGGACTATGGCTACACCTTC. The encoded protein is CSAGGQDYGYTF.

Concerning this clonotype: The junction does not match germline at one end; this may be a read error. The chain has TRBV9 and TRBJ2-5; D may match TRBD1 or TRBD2 (5 bases each). Germline loops: CDR1 SGDLS, CDR2 YYNGEE. This CDR3 contains 13 residues. The CDR3 loop is CARSVGDQETQYF. The CDR3 DNA reads as TGTGCCCGCAGCGTGGGGGACCAAGAGACCCAGTACTTC.

This clonotype was seen a few times. This chain connects TRBV6-5 to TRBJ2-3; D is possibly TRBD2 (6 bases). The CDR3 is made up of 14 amino acids. V shed 6 bases and J shed 2 bases, with 12 bases lying between them. CDR1 is MNHEY and CDR2 is SVGAGI in the germline V gene. CDR3 region: CASSRGSYTDTQYF. The CDR3, as DNA: TGTGCCAGCAGCCGGGGGTCGTACACAGATACGCAGTATTTT.

This clonotype was observed a few times. V gene TRBV25-1 combines with J gene TRBJ2-5, with D unresolved. Germline CDR1 reads MGHDK; CDR2 reads SYGVNS. V lost 4 bases and J lost 5, with 8 bases in between. The CDR3 is 12 amino acids. CDR3 in amino acids: CASSGVGETQYF. The DNA of the CDR3 is TGTGCCAGCAGTGGAGTAGGGGAGACCCAGTACTTC. The whole variable domain, filled in from reference TRBV25-1 and TRBJ2-5, reads EADIYQTPRYLVIGTGKKITLECSQTMGHDKMYWYQQDPGMELHLIHYSYGVNSTEKGDLSSESTVSRIRTEHFPLTLESARPSHTSQYLCASSGVGETQYFGPGTRLLVL.

This sequence joins TRBV6-1 and TRBJ1-4; perhaps TRBD1 as D (5 bases). Trimming took off 1 base at V and 0 bases at J, with 21 bases between the two ends. CDR3 size: 20 residues. Germline V gives CDR1 MNHNS, CDR2 SASEGT. The CDR3 bases are TGTGCCAGCAGTGAAGGTTTAAGGGGCGCCGGGATTGCAACTAATGAAAAACTGTTTTTT. Translation gives CASSEGLRGAGIATNEKLFF.

This clonotype was seen more than once but under ten times. The V gene is TRBV18, the J gene TRBJ2-5, with D uncertain. The length of the CDR3 is 14 residues. Germline assignment: CDR1 KGHSH and CDR2 LQKENI. Trimming cost V 3 bases and J 4 bases, with 12 bases left between them. CDR3 DNA sequence: TGTGCCAGCTCACCCTGGGGTTTTGGAGAGACCCAGTACTTC. It is translated as CASSPWGFGETQYF.

The chain's CDR3 is CASSYEGLARHEQFF. The CDR3 DNA reads as TGTGCCAGCAGTTACGAGGGACTAGCTAGGCATGAGCAGTTCTTC. The rearrangement joins TRBV6-6 to TRBJ2-1; 9 bases are a match to TRBD2. Germline values: CDR1 MNHNY, CDR2 SVGAGI (reference sequence). The CDR3 runs 15 residues. V dropped 2 bases and J dropped 8; count of bases not matched to a gene: 7.

The chain recombines TRBV6-5 with TRBJ2-1; TRBD2 is a possible D gene (5 bases). The CDR3 covers 12 residues. The germline V and J ends were trimmed by 6 bases and 10 bases, with 13 bases remaining between them. CDR1 is MNHEY and CDR2 is SVGAGI in the germline V gene. The CDR3 reads CASRADGKEQFF. Here the CDR3 DNA reads TGTGCCAGCAGGGCCGACGGGAAAGAGCAGTTCTTC.

This sequence joins TRBV27 and TRBJ2-1; TRBD2 aligns across 11 bases. Germline-derived CDR1 and CDR2 are MNHEY and SMNVEV (reference sequence). The CDR3 is 17 residues long. Trimming removed 5 bases from V and 0 bases from J; junction bases left unmatched: 6. CDR3 sequence reads: CASSPLAGGISYNEQFF. In DNA, the CDR3 is TGTGCCAGCAGTCCGTTAGCGGGGGGGATCTCCTACAATGAGCAGTTCTTC.

The chain links TRBV5-5 to TRBJ2-1; D not resolved. Germline V gene data show CDR1 as SGHKS and CDR2 as YYEKEE (reference sequence). This CDR3 is built from 13 residues. Trimming cost V 4 bases and J 0 bases, with 5 bases left between them. CDR3 amino acids: CASSPYSYNEQFF. As DNA, the CDR3 is TGTGCCAGCAGCCCCTACTCCTACAATGAGCAGTTCTTC. Looking up the rest from reference TRBV5-5 and TRBJ2-1 gives the full variable domain: DAGVTQSPTHLIKTRGQQVTLRCSPISGHKSVSWYQQVLGQGPQFIFQYYEKEERGRGNFPDRFSARQFPNYSSELNVNALLLGDSALYLCASSPYSYNEQFFGPGTRLTVL.

This clonotype has just a few counts. This rearrangement joins TRBV11-2 to TRBJ2-7; TRBD1 matches 9 bases. Germline V gives CDR1 SGHAT, CDR2 FQNNGV. This CDR3 has 14 residues. V was clipped by 5 bases and J by 6 bases; unmatched bases: 8. The CDR3 loop is CASSPRDRVREQYF. The DNA for the CDR3 is TGTGCCAGCAGCCCCCGGGACAGGGTGCGCGAGCAGTACTTC.

The V and J genes are TRBV9 and TRBJ1-2; D may be TRBD1 (6 bases). CDR3 length equals 15 residues. Germline assignment: CDR1 SGDLS and CDR2 YYNGEE. V shed 0 bases and J shed 2 bases, with 11 bases lying between them. This CDR3 is CASSVEGVANYGYTF. The CDR3 DNA follows: TGTGCCAGCAGCGTAGAGGGGGTAGCGAACTATGGCTACACCTTC.